Shown below are 16 T cell receptor beta chains from a single sample sequenced in a study of control samples from healthy donors and cancer patients. Assay used: immunoSEQ multiplex PCR; TCRdb lists only in-frame clones, some missing. The data hold hundreds of thousands of clones, with about nine tenths observed a single time. The sequenced material came from PBMCs. The receptors come from a man in his forties or fifties with head and neck cancer.

The chain combines TRBV28 with TRBJ2-5; TRBD1 aligns across 8 bases. The CDR3 length is 15 residues. Trimming took 6 bases from V and 5 from J; bases not matched to a gene: 11. Germline CDR1 is MDHEN and CDR2 is SYDVKM. The CDR3 DNA follows: TGTGCCAGCAGACCGACAGGGGTAGGAGGGGAGACCCAGTACTTC. Its protein is CASRPTGVGGETQYF.

The chain joins TRBV11-2 to TRBJ2-6, with D perhaps assigned TRBD1 or TRBD2 (5 bases each). The germline V gene encodes CDR1 SGHAT and CDR2 FQNNGV. The V gene lost 6 bases and the J gene lost 4 bases, with 16 bases spanning the gap. The CDR3 is 16 amino acids. The CDR3: CASRLGSRAGANVLTF. CDR3 DNA sequence: TGTGCCAGCAGACTAGGGTCCAGGGCCGGGGCCAACGTCCTGACTTTC.

The chain has TRBV19 and TRBJ1-6; D possibly corresponds to TRBD1 (5 bases). The CDR3 contains 15 residues. V lost 8 bases and J lost 4, with 15 bases in between. Per the germline V gene, CDR1 is LNHDA and CDR2 is SQIVND (reference sequence). CDR3 amino acids: CASGAGPGYNSPLHF. In DNA form, the CDR3 reads TGTGCCAGTGGAGCGGGACCGGGGTATAATTCACCCCTCCACTTT.

The chain joins TRBV11-2 to TRBJ1-4; D remains unclear. V was shortened by 1 base and J by 8 bases, with 11 bases between the two germline ends. Germline loops: CDR1 SGHAT, CDR2 FQNNGV. This CDR3 is 14 amino acids long. This chain's CDR3 is CASSLGVAWEKLFF. In DNA form, the CDR3 reads TGTGCCAGCAGCTTAGGTGTGGCTTGGGAAAAACTGTTTTTT.

The V gene is TRBV28, the J gene TRBJ2-3; TRBD1 is a possible D gene (6 bases). Trimming removed 7 bases at V and 1 base at J, with 15 bases between. CDR1 is MDHEN and CDR2 is SYDVKM in the germline V gene. This CDR3 region has 15 residues. CDR3 DNA sequence: TGTGCCAGCATTACAGGGATCGATGGCACAGATACGCAGTATTTT. Protein sequence: CASITGIDGTDTQYF.

V usage is TRBV6-5 and J usage is TRBJ1-3, with TRBD1 identical over 8 bases. The J segment lost 11 bases and the V segment lost 6 bases, leaving 15 bases of the junction unmatched. CDR1 is MNHEY, CDR2 SVGAGI, per germline. The CDR3 has 15 residues. CDR3 residues: CASRPAGTGFRAIYF. CDR3 nucleotide sequence: TGTGCCAGCAGACCGGCCGGGACAGGATTTCGTGCCATATATTTT.

This clone was recorded once. The rearrangement joins TRBV6-5 to TRBJ2-7; D not resolved. Per germline, CDR1 MNHEY and CDR2 SVGAGI. V dropped 4 bases and J dropped 4 bases, with 8 bases sitting between them. This CDR3 has 12 residues. The CDR3 reads CASSSKSYEQYF. CDR3 sequence (DNA): TGTGCCAGCAGTTCAAAATCGTACGAGCAGTACTTC.

This chain joins TRBV5-5 and TRBJ1-5; D unclear. Trimming took 0 bases from V and 1 from J, leaving 8 bases between them. Germline assignment: CDR1 SGHKS and CDR2 YYEKEE (reference sequence). This CDR3 is built from 15 residues. The CDR3 region is CASSLVGGSNQPQHF. The CDR3 region has the DNA TGTGCCAGCAGCTTGGTCGGAGGAAGCAATCAGCCCCAGCATTTT.

V usage is TRBV29-1 and J usage is TRBJ2-7; TRBD2 is a possible D gene (5 bases). V lost 5 bases to trimming and J lost 0 bases, with 8 bases between them. The CDR3 extends over 12 amino acids. CDR1 is SQVTM and CDR2 is ANQGSEA in the germline V gene. CDR3 sequence reads: CSVFGVSYEQYF. CDR3 coding DNA: TGCAGCGTTTTCGGGGTCTCCTACGAGCAGTACTTC.

The V call is TRBV7-2, the J call TRBJ1-2; D may be TRBD1 (6 bases). V dropped 6 bases and J dropped 0 bases, with 20 bases sitting between them. Germline V gives CDR1 SGHTA, CDR2 FQGNSA. The CDR3 contains 17 residues. In nucleotides, the CDR3 is TGTGCCAGCAGGGGGGCAGGACAGCCCAATACTAACTATGGCTACACCTTC. It yields the protein CASRGAGQPNTNYGYTF.

The chain couples TRBV7-2 to TRBJ2-2; D may correspond to TRBD1 or TRBD2 (5 bases each). CDR1 SGHTA and CDR2 FQGNSA come from the germline V gene. The CDR3 covers 14 residues. The V end lost 5 bases, the J end lost 9 bases, and 16 bases lay between the germline ends. The CDR3 DNA follows: TGTGCCAGCAGCGTAAGAACGGGGCTCCGGGAGCTGTTTTTT. This gives the protein CASSVRTGLRELFF. Looking up the rest from reference TRBV7-2 and TRBJ2-2 gives the full variable domain: GAGVSQSPSNKVTEKGKDVELRCDPISGHTALYWYRQSLGQGLEFLIYFQGNSAPDKSGLPSDRFSAERTGGSVSTLTIQRTQQEDSAVYLCASSVRTGLRELFFGEGSRLTVL.

In its sample, this clone was seen a few times. The gene calls are TRBV6-6 and TRBJ1-4, with 8 bases matching TRBD1. The CDR3 extends over 16 amino acids. Germline CDR1 reads MNHNY; CDR2 reads SVGAGI (reference sequence). V dropped 4 bases and J dropped 6; count of bases not matched to a gene: 10. The CDR3 DNA is TGTGCCAGCAGTTTCGGACAGGGAGGGCTCGATGAAAAACTGTTTTTT. Amino acid sequence: CASSFGQGGLDEKLFF.

This clone has just one count. The rearrangement joins TRBV19 to TRBJ1-3, with TRBD1 matching over 7 bases. V was clipped by 3 bases and J by 0 bases; unmatched bases: 5. Germline CDR1 is LNHDA and CDR2 is SQIVND (reference sequence). The CDR3 has 16 residues. CDR3 amino acids: CASSIFRDSSGNTIYF. In DNA form, the CDR3 reads TGTGCCAGTAGTATCTTCCGGGACAGCTCTGGAAACACCATATATTTT.

This chain links TRBV28 with TRBJ2-7, with D unclear. V lost 3 bases and J lost 9, with 9 bases in between. CDR1 and CDR2 (germline): MDHEN, SYDVKM. The CDR3 spans 11 residues. The CDR3 is CASSLGSVQYF. The CDR3 bases are TGTGCCAGCAGTTTGGGTAGTGTGCAGTACTTC.

J is TRBJ1-3 and V is TRBV12-2. TRBV12-2 is a known pseudogene. This CDR3 contains 14 residues. In DNA, the CDR3 is TGTGCAAGTCGCTTAGTCGGGTCACGGAACACCATATATTTT. This translates into CASRLVGSRNTIYF.

The chain combines TRBV28 with TRBJ2-3; the match to TRBD2 covers 7 bases. Losses at the gene ends were 5 bases for V and 5 bases for J; bases not matched to a gene: 7. The CDR3 extends over 14 amino acids. Germline CDR1 reads MDHEN; CDR2 reads SYDVKM. CDR3 nucleotide sequence: TGTGCCAGCAGTGGGGGAGGGACCAAAGATACGCAGTATTTT. Translation gives CASSGGGTKDTQYF.